The 15 T cell receptor beta chains reported below all come from one sample, sequenced in a study of neurological immune-mediated disorders. TCRdb re-called the 5' RACE reads with MiXCR, one entry per CDR3 protein. Here the sample spans approximately 86,000 distinct CDR3 sequences, 2.5% to 3% being singletons. The source material was PBMCs. These receptors all stem from a woman aged 30 to 39 with multiple sclerosis.

This clonotype has at least ten counts. V gene TRBV20-1 combines with J gene TRBJ1-1; D is undetermined. The V end lost 2 bases, the J end lost 1 base, and 11 bases lay between the germline ends. Germline CDR1 is DFQATT and CDR2 is SNEGSKA (reference sequence). CDR3 length equals 14 residues. The CDR3 DNA follows: TGCAGTGCTAGAAGCTGGCAATCGAACACTGAAGCTTTCTTT. Translation gives CSARSWQSNTEAFF.

Many counts were recorded for this clonotype. The chain employs TRBV14 and TRBJ1-2, with unresolved D. The germline CDR1 and CDR2 sequences are SGHDN and FVKESK. CDR3 length: 13 residues. The ends were cut back, 1 base at V and 2 bases at J, with 5 bases in the middle. The CDR3: CASSQGANYGYTF. CDR3 nucleotides: TGTGCCAGCAGCCAAGGGGCAAACTATGGCTACACCTTC.

There are many counts of this clonotype. The DNA for the CDR3 is TGTGCCAGCAGTACCCCGACAGGGGGTTTCGAGACCCAGTACTTC. Its protein product is CASSTPTGGFETQYF. V usage is TRBV6-5 and J usage is TRBJ2-5, with 9 positions matching TRBD1. This CDR3 contains 15 residues. The V gene end was trimmed by 5 bases and the J gene end by 5 bases; junction bases not matched to a gene: 9. CDR1 MNHEY and CDR2 SVGAGI come from the germline V gene.

This clonotype has more than one count but fewer than ten. The chain has TRBV2 and TRBJ2-1, with unresolved D. This CDR3 is built from 12 residues. V lost 8 bases and J 1 base, leaving 6 bases between the germline ends. Germline V lookup: CDR1 SNHLY, CDR2 FYNNEI. The CDR3 DNA sequence: TGTGCCAGCGGAATATCCTACAATGAGCAGTTCTTC. Protein sequence: CASGISYNEQFF.

This clonotype was counted at least ten times. This chain joins TRBV5-1 and TRBJ2-7; D perhaps matches TRBD2 (5 bases). The CDR3 loop spans 12 amino acids. Looked up from germline, CDR1 is SGHRS and CDR2 is YFSETQ. V was shortened by 1 base and J by 4 bases, with 6 bases between the two germline ends. The CDR3 coding sequence is TGCGCCAGCAGCTTGACTAGGTACGAGCAGTACTTC. Translation gives CASSLTRYEQYF.

This clonotype was seen ten or more times. CDR3 amino acids: CASMMAGMDSDTQYF. The CDR3, as DNA: TGTGCCAGCATGATGGCGGGGATGGATTCAGATACGCAGTATTTT. V is TRBV6-2 or TRBV6-3 and J is TRBJ2-3; weak D call: TRBD2 (6 bases). Germline-derived CDR1 and CDR2 are MNHEY and SVGEGT. The V and J ends lost 7 bases and 4 bases respectively, with 18 bases between them. There are 15 residues in the CDR3.

This clonotype has at least ten counts. J is TRBJ1-1 and V is TRBV5-1; D possibly corresponds to TRBD1 (6 bases). The germline CDR1 and CDR2 sequences are SGHRS and YFSETQ. The length of the CDR3 is 12 residues. The V end lost 3 bases, the J end lost 8 bases, and 11 bases lay between the germline ends. CDR3 DNA sequence: TGCGCCAGCAGCTCCCAGGGGAGCGAAGCTTTCTTT. Translating it yields CASSSQGSEAFF.

Remarks on this clonotype: A read error may be the cause here, since a much bigger clone is one base away. The chain combines TRBV9 with TRBJ1-6; possibly TRBD1 for D (5 bases). This CDR3 region has 15 residues. Germline V gives CDR1 SGDLS, CDR2 YYNGEE. The CDR3 reads CASSVDGGRSSPLNF. In nucleotides, the CDR3 is TGTGCCAGCAGCGTAGATGGGGGAAGAAGTTCACCCCTCAACTTT.

This clonotype showed up many times. The J gene is TRBJ2-5, the V gene TRBV5-5, with TRBD1 identical over 12 bases. After removal of 0 bases from V and 5 bases from J, the junction contained 11 bases not matched to a gene. Per germline, CDR1 SGHKS and CDR2 YYEKEE (reference sequence). The CDR3 has 18 amino acids. CDR3 protein: CASSLVGTGGGSGETQYF. DNA of the CDR3: TGTGCCAGCAGCTTGGTGGGGACAGGGGGCGGATCTGGGGAGACCCAGTACTTC.

There are many counts of this clonotype. The J gene is TRBJ1-1, the V gene TRBV10-3; possibly TRBD1 for D (6 bases). V lost 6 bases to trimming and J lost 5 bases, with 13 bases between them. CDR3 length equals 13 residues. The germline V gene encodes CDR1 ENHRY and CDR2 SYGVKD. The CDR3 here is CAISTGTITEAFF. The CDR3 nucleotides are TGTGCCATCAGCACGGGGACAATAACTGAAGCTTTCTTT.

This clonotype appeared many times. The chain employs TRBV7-8 and TRBJ1-6, with no clear D. V lost 1 base and J lost 8, with 0 bases in between. The germline gives CDR1 SGHVS, CDR2 FQNEAQ. CDR3 length: 11 residues. The CDR3 region has the DNA TGTGCCAGCAGCTTAGATTCACCCCTCCACTTT. It specifies CASSLDSPLHF.

The table lists this clonotype with many counts. The chain joins TRBV12-3 or TRBV12-4 to TRBJ1-5; D is perhaps TRBD1 (5 bases). Trimming removed 5 bases from V and 5 bases from J, with 7 bases in between. The CDR3 is 12 residues long. CDR3 bases: TGTGCCAGCAGTGAAGGGGATCAGCCCCAGCATTTT. Amino acid sequence: CASSEGDQPQHF.

This clonotype appeared many times. The V call is TRBV18, the J call TRBJ1-5; D is perhaps TRBD1 (5 bases). The CDR3 length is 17 residues. Germline lookup yields CDR1 KGHSH and CDR2 LQKENI. V gave up 4 bases and J gave up 3 bases, with 19 bases separating them. The CDR3 sequence: CASSQGWGLQPNQPQHF. The CDR3 DNA is TGTGCCAGCTCACAAGGGTGGGGACTGCAGCCCAATCAGCCCCAGCATTTT.

The count of this clonotype is one. The chain employs TRBV4-2 and TRBJ1-4; tentative D call: TRBD1 (5 bases). The CDR3 extends over 15 amino acids. Trimming left V 1 base short and J 8 bases short, with 14 bases between. CDR1 is LGHNA and CDR2 is YNFKEQ in the germline V gene. CDR3 nucleotide sequence: TGTGCCAGCAGCCAAGTGGGGGGGAGCAAGGAAAAACTGTTTTTT. Its protein product is CASSQVGGSKEKLFF.

This clonotype was picked up many times. The V and J genes are TRBV7-2 and TRBJ2-3; D may match TRBD1 or TRBD2 (5 bases each). The CDR3 extends over 13 amino acids. The germline V and J ends were trimmed by 7 bases and 6 bases, with 14 bases remaining between them. Germline-derived CDR1 and CDR2 are SGHTA and FQGNSA. The CDR3 region is CASNQGPPDTQYF. In DNA, the CDR3 is TGTGCCAGCAACCAGGGACCGCCGGATACGCAGTATTTT.